This T cell receptor (beta chain) was found in a study of blood T cell repertoires in COVID-19. Across the study: Sites across the United States, Italy and Spain contributed samples from acute and convalescent COVID-19. PBMCs, B-cell-depleted T cells, or T cells provided the cDNA or gDNA that made up the material.

Trimming pared 8 bases from V and 2 bases from J, leaving 16 bases between. CDR3 length: 14 amino acids. Looked up from germline, CDR1 is MDHEN and CDR2 is SYDVKM. As processed by the authors: Reference gene primer amplification gave nucleated cell count estimates. Data came from immunoSEQ multiplex PCR; TCRdb stores just in-frame clones and leaves some out. V, J and clone size are those of that table, while D and trimming were read from the DNA. The table has some 360,000 clones, around 87% seen once. Enrolment of Seattle patients took place during active infection, and they were followed longitudinally.

The chain employs TRBV28 and TRBJ2-7; a possible D gene is TRBD2 (6 bases). Material for sequencing was peripheral blood. This receptor was obtained from an older woman with COVID-19, enrolled during active disease. The CDR3 loop reads CASLRPGGAYEQYF. The CDR3 bases are TGTGCCAGCCTTAGGCCCGGAGGGGCCTACGAGCAGTACTTC.